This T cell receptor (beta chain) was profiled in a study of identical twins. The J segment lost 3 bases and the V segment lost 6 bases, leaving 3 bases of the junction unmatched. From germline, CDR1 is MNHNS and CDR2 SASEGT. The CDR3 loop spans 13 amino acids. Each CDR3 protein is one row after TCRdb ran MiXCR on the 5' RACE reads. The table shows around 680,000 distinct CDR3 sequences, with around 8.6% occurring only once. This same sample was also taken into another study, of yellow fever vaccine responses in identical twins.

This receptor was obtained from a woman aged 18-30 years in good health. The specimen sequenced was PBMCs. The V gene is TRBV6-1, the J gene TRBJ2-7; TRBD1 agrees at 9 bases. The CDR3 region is CASRPGQGYEQYF. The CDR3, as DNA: TGTGCCAGCAGACCGGGACAGGGCTACGAGCAGTACTTC.